These T cell receptor beta chains were read from a single sample in a study of shared clonotypes between healthy human individuals. The protocol was immunoSEQ multiplex PCR, while the TCRdb copy is restricted to in-frame clones and leaves out a portion. The sample has over a million clones; 75% to 85% are singletons. Sequencing used memory CD4+ T cells from PBMCs. These receptors came from a man younger than 30 in good health. Some clones in this sample may be carry-over from other donors' samples. CDR3s include the opening cysteine and the closing phenylalanine or tryptophan. The D gene is left open where the match is weak. Some rows have no size entry. The others give once, few or many, or a class for an expanded clone.

V: TRBV6-5
D: .
size: .
J: TRBJ1-2
DNA: TGTGCCACCCGGCGAGCCCCATGGGATGGCTACACCTTC
CDR3: CATRRAPWDGYTF

V: TRBV7-3
D: .
size: .
J: TRBJ1-2
DNA: TGTGCCAGCAGCTTTGAAGGGGGTGGTGGCTACACCTTC
CDR3: CASSFEGGGGYTF

V: TRBV7-9
D: TRBD1
size: .
J: TRBJ2-7
DNA: TGTGCCAGCAGCTTAGAGGTGACAGGGGCATCCTACGAGCAGTACTTC
CDR3: CASSLEVTGASYEQYF

V: TRBV11-2
D: .
size: once
J: TRBJ2-1
DNA: TGTGCCAGCAGCTTTAGCATTGGTGAGCAGTTCTTC
CDR3: CASSFSIGEQFF

V: TRBV11-2
D: TRBD1
size: .
J: TRBJ2-6
DNA: TGTGCCAGCAGCCTTGGACAGGGGCTCTCTGGGGCCAACGTCCTGACTTTC
CDR3: CASSLGQGLSGANVLTF

V: TRBV5-4
D: .
size: .
J: TRBJ2-5
DNA: TGTGCCAGCAGCACAACACAGGGAGGGGAGACCCAGTACTTC
CDR3: CASSTTQGGETQYF

V: TRBV27
D: .
size: .
J: TRBJ2-4
DNA: TGTGCCAGCAGGGAACAGGGCAAAAACATTCAGTACTTC
CDR3: CASREQGKNIQYF

V: TRBV13
D: TRBD1
size: .
J: TRBJ2-7
DNA: TGTGCCAGCAGCTTAGGCCGCAACAGGGGATCCTACGAGCAGTACTTC
CDR3: CASSLGRNRGSYEQYF

V: TRBV5-1
D: .
size: few
J: TRBJ1-1
DNA: TGCGCCAGCAGCTTATTCGGCGCGGGCACTGAAGCTTTCTTT
CDR3: CASSLFGAGTEAFF

V: TRBV9
D: .
size: .
J: TRBJ2-1
DNA: TGTGCCAGCAGCGTAGAACAGGGCGATTGGGATGAGCAGTTCTTC
CDR3: CASSVEQGDWDEQFF

V: TRBV28
D: .
size: few
J: TRBJ1-2
DNA: TGTGCCAGCACGTCGGGACGGACCTATGGCTACACCTTC
CDR3: CASTSGRTYGYTF

V: TRBV27
D: TRBD2
size: .
J: TRBJ2-5
DNA: TGTGCCAGCAGTTTATCGTTTAGCGGGAGTCCACAAGAGACCCAGTACTTC
CDR3: CASSLSFSGSPQETQYF

V: TRBV5-4
D: .
size: many
J: TRBJ1-2
DNA: TGTGCCAGCAGCCCCGGACGGAACTATGGCTACACCTTC
CDR3: CASSPGRNYGYTF

V: TRBV4-1
D: TRBD1
size: .
J: TRBJ2-2
DNA: TGCGCCAGCAGCCGGACAGGGGGTGACACCGGGGAGCTGTTTTTT
CDR3: CASSRTGGDTGELFF

V: TRBV7-3
D: .
size: few
J: TRBJ2-3
DNA: TGTGCCAGCAGCTTAGGAGCACGCGGAATCACAGATACGCAGTATTTT
CDR3: CASSLGARGITDTQYF

V: TRBV11-2
D: .
size: few
J: TRBJ2-5
DNA: TGTGCCAGCAGCTTCGGTAGAGAGACCCAGTACTTC
CDR3: CASSFGRETQYF

V: TRBV5-1
D: TRBD1
size: .
J: TRBJ1-1
DNA: TGCGCCAGCAGCACCTCGACAGGGGTCACTGAAGCTTTCTTT
CDR3: CASSTSTGVTEAFF

V: TRBV7-3
D: TRBD1
size: many
J: TRBJ1-1
DNA: TGTGCCAGCAGCTTAATGGGACAGGGGAACACTGAAGCTTTCTTT
CDR3: CASSLMGQGNTEAFF

V: TRBV21-1
D: .
size: .
J: TRBJ2-7
DNA: TGTGCCAGCAGCAAAGCGGGTGACAGGGACTCCTACGAGCAGTACTTC
CDR3: CASSKAGDRDSYEQYF

V: TRBV5-1
D: .
size: .
J: TRBJ2-1
DNA: TGCGCCAGCAGCTTGGGGCTAGCGACGTACAATGAGCAGTTCTTC
CDR3: CASSLGLATYNEQFF

V: TRBV11-1
D: .
size: .
J: TRBJ2-4
DNA: TGTGCCAGCAGCTTTGGCGGGGCCAAAAACATTCAGTACTTC
CDR3: CASSFGGAKNIQYF

V: TRBV19
D: .
size: .
J: TRBJ1-1
DNA: TGTGCCAGTAGGCTAAAGAACACTGAAGCTTTCTTT
CDR3: CASRLKNTEAFF